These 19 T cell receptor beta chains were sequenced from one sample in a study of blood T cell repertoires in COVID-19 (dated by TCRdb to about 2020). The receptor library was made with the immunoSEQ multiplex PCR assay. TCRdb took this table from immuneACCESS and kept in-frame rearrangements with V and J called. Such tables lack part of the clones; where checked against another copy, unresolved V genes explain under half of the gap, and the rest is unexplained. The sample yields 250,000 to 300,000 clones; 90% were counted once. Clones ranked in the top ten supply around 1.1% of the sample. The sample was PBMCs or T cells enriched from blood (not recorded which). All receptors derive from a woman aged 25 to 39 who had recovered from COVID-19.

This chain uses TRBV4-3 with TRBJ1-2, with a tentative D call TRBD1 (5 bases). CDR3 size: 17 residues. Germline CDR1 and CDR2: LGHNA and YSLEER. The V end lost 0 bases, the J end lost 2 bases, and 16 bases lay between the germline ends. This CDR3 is CASSQDTAGFGNYGYTF. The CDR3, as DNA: TGCGCCAGCAGCCAAGATACCGCAGGGTTTGGGAACTATGGCTACACCTTC.

The CDR3 loop reads CASSLNSPGSYEQYF. CDR3 nucleotide sequence: TGTGCCAGCAGCCTTAACAGCCCCGGGAGTTACGAGCAGTACTTC. J is TRBJ2-7 and V is TRBV11-2; maybe TRBD2 (6 bases). The CDR3 is made up of 15 amino acids. CDR1 is SGHAT, CDR2 FQNNGV, per germline. Trimming stripped 5 bases from V and 4 bases from J, with 18 bases between. The entire variable domain, with the rest obtained from reference TRBV11-2 and TRBJ2-7, is as follows: EAGVAQSPRYKIIEKRQSVAFWCNPISGHATLYWYQQILGQGPKLLIQFQNNGVVDDSQLPKDRFSAERLKGVDSTLKIQPAKLEDSAVYLCASSLNSPGSYEQYFGPGTRLTVT.

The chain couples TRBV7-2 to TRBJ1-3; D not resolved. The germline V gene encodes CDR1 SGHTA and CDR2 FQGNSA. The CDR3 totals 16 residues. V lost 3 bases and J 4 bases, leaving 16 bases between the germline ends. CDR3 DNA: TGTGCCAGCAGCTTCGGTAGCGCGATGACCGGAAACACCATATATTTT. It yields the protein CASSFGSAMTGNTIYF.

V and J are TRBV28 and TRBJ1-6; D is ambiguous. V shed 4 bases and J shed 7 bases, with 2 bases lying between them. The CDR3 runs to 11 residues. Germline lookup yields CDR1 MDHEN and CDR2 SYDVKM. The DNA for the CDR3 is TGTGCCAGCAGTTCAAATTCACCCCTCCACTTT. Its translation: CASSSNSPLHF.

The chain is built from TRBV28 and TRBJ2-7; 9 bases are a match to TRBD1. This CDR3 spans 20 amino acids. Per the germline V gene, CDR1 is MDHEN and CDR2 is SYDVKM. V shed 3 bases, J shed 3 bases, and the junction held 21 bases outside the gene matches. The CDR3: CASSFATGQGRRMMGYEQYF. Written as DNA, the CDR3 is TGTGCCAGCAGTTTCGCGACGGGACAGGGAAGAAGAATGATGGGCTACGAGCAGTACTTC. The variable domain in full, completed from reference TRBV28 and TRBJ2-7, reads DVKVTQSSRYLVKRTGEKVFLECVQDMDHENMFWYRQDPGLGLRLIYFSYDVKMKEKGDIPEGYSVSREKKERFSLILESASTNQTSMYLCASSFATGQGRRMMGYEQYFGPGTRLTVT.

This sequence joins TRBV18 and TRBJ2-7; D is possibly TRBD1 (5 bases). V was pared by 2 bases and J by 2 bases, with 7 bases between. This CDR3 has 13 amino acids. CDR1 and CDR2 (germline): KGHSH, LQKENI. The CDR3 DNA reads TGTGCCAGCTCACCAAAGGACACCTACGAGCAGTACTTC. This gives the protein CASSPKDTYEQYF.

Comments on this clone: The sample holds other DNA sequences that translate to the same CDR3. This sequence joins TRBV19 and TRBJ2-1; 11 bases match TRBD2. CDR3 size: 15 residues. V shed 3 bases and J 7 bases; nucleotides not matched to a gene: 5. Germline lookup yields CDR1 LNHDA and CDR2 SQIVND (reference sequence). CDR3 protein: CASSIGLAGGNEQFF. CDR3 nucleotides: TGTGCCAGTAGTATTGGTCTAGCGGGAGGTAATGAGCAGTTCTTC.

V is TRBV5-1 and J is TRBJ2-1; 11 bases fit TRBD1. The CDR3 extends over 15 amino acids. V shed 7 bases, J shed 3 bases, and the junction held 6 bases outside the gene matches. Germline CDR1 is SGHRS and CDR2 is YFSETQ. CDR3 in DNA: TGCGCCAGCTGCCCGGGACAGGGGGTCTACAATGAGCAGTTCTTC. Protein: CASCPGQGVYNEQFF.

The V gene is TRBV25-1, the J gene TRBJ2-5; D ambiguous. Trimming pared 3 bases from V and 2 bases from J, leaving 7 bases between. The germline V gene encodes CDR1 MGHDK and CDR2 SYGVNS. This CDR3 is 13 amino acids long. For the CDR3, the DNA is TGTGCCAGCAGTGACAGGAAACAAGAGACCCAGTACTTC. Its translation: CASSDRKQETQYF.

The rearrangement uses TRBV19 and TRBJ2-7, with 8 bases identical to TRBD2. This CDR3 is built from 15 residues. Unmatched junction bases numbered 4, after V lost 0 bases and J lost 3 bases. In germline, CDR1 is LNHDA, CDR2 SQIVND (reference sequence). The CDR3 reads CASSIELAENYEQYF. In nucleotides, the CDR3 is TGTGCCAGTAGTATAGAACTAGCGGAGAACTACGAGCAGTACTTC.

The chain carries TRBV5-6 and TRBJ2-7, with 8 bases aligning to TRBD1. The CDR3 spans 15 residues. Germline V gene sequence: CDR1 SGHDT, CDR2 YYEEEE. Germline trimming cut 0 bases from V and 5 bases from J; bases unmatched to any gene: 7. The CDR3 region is CASSLATQGGNEQYF. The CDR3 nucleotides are TGTGCCAGCAGCTTGGCCACACAGGGGGGCAACGAGCAGTACTTC. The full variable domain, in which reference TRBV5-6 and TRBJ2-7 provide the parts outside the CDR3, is DAGVTQSPTHLIKTRGQQVTLRCSPKSGHDTVSWYQQALGQGPQFIFQYYEEEERQRGNFPDRFSGHQFPNYSSELNVNALLLGDSALYLCASSLATQGGNEQYFGPGTRLTVT.

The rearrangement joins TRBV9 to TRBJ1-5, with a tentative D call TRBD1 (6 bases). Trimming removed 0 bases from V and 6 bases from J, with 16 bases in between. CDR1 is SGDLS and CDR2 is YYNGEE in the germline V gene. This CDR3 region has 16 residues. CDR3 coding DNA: TGTGCCAGCAGCGTAGGGGAGGGGGTATTAGGTCAGCCCCAGCATTTT. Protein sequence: CASSVGEGVLGQPQHF.

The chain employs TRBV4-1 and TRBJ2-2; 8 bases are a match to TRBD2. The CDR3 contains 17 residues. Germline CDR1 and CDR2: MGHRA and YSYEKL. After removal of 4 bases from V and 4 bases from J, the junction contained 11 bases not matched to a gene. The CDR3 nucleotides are TGCGCCAGCAGCCTCTTCCCAGCGGGAGAGAGCACCGGGGAGCTGTTTTTT. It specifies CASSLFPAGESTGELFF.

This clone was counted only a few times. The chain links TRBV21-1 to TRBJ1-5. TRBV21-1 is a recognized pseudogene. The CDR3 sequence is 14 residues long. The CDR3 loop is CASTKWGVNQPQHF. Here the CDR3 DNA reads TGTGCCAGCACCAAATGGGGAGTAAATCAGCCCCAGCATTTT.

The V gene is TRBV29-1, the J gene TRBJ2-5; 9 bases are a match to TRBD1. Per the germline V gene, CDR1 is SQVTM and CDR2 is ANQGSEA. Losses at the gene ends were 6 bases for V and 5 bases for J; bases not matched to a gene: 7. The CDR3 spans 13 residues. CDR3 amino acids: CSVTQGAEETQYF. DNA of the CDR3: TGCAGCGTGACACAGGGGGCGGAGGAGACCCAGTACTTC.

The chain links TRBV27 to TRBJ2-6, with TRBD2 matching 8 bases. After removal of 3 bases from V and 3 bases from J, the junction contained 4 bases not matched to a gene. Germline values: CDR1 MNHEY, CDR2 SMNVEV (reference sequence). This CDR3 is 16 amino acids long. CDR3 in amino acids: CASSLRGVGGANVLTF. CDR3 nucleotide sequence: TGTGCCAGCAGTTTGCGGGGGGTTGGTGGGGCCAACGTCCTGACTTTC. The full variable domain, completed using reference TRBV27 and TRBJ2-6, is EAQVTQNPRYLITVTGKKLTVTCSQNMNHEYMSWYRQDPGLGLRQIYYSMNVEVTDKGDVPEGYKVSRKEKRNFPLILESPSPNQTSLYFCASSLRGVGGANVLTFGAGSRLTVL.

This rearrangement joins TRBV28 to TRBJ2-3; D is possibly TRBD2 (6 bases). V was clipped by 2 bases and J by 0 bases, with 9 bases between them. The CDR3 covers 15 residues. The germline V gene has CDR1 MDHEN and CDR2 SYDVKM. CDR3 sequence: CASSLKLASTDTQYF. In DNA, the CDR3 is TGTGCCAGCAGTTTAAAGCTAGCGAGCACAGATACGCAGTATTTT. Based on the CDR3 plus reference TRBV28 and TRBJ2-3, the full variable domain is DVKVTQSSRYLVKRTGEKVFLECVQDMDHENMFWYRQDPGLGLRLIYFSYDVKMKEKGDIPEGYSVSREKKERFSLILESASTNQTSMYLCASSLKLASTDTQYFGPGTRLTVL.

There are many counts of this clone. CDR3 residues: CASSLLAGAYNEQFF. The CDR3 DNA reads TGTGCCAGCAGCTTACTAGCGGGAGCCTACAATGAGCAGTTCTTC. The chain links TRBV7-3 to TRBJ2-1, with 10 bases lining up with TRBD2. Germline trimming cut 2 bases from V and 2 bases from J; bases unmatched to any gene: 0. CDR1 SGHTA and CDR2 FQGTGA come from the germline V gene. The CDR3 consists of 15 residues.

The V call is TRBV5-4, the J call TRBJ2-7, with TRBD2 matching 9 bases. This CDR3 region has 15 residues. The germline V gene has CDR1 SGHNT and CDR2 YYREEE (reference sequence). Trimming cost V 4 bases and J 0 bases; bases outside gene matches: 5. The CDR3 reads CASSVGTSTSYEQYF. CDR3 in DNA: TGTGCCAGCAGCGTCGGGACTAGCACCTCCTACGAGCAGTACTTC.